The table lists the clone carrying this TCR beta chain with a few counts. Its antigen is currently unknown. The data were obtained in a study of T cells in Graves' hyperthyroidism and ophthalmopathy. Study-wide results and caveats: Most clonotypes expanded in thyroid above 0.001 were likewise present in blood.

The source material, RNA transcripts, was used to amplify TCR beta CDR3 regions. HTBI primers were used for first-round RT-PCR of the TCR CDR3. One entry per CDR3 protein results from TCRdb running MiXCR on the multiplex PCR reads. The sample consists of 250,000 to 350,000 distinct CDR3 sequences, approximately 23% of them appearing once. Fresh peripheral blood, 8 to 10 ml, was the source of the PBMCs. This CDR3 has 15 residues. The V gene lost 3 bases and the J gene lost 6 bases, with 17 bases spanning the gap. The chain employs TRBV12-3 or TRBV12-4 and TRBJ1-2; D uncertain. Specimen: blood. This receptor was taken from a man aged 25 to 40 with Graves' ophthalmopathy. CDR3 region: CASSFSVRLRDGYTF. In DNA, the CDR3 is TGTGCCAGCAGTTTTTCTGTCAGATTAAGGGATGGCTACACCTTC.